This T cell receptor beta chain came from a study of T cell repertoires in cytomegalovirus infection (dated by TCRdb to the late 2010s). Background for the entire study: Peptide stimulations targeted recently identified HLA-C-restricted CMV epitopes, whose presentation resists viral immunomodulation, together with well-studied HLA-B-restricted epitopes. Donor HLA type was relevant to the analysis, as public TCR beta signatures indicated carriage of CMV infection together with the matching HLA type.

Overall study outcomes, separate from this receptor: In both this cohort and an independent roughly 350-donor cohort, the cumulative frequency of public TCR beta family members distinguished carriers of CMV infection plus the relevant HLA type. The ex vivo response was dominated by HLA-C-restricted CMV-specific TCR beta clonotypes, which also provided the single most frequent clonotype in two of eight donors.

The run used an Illumina HiSeq 1500. The raw public reads went through TCRdb reprocessing: fastp at Q25, MiXCR clone calling, in-frame beta chains kept. Every CDR3 protein is listed once, alongside the most common genes and DNA of its rows. This sample lists approximately 81,000 distinct CDR3 sequences; roughly a quarter were detected once. The ten largest clones take up 50% of the sample. Points on this clonotype: Its target antigen remains unknown. Within one base of it there is no much larger clone, and no base qualities were kept.

The treatment or condition label on this specimen signifies: in vitro stimulation with specific CMV peptide epitopes to enrich CMV-specific T cells. The germline V gene sets CDR1 to MNHEY and CDR2 to SVGAGI. The CDR3 runs 15 amino acids, cysteine and phenylalanine included. The CDR3 DNA has 45 bases and is translated from base 1. The junction shows trimming of 6 bases on V and 10 bases on J, plus 22 bases between the germline ends. The clonotype comes from a human donor in good health (CMV status not recorded). Some clones in this sample may be carry-over from other donors' samples. The source material was CD8+ T cells from cultured PBMCs, sampled from culture after CMV antigen stimulation. The rearranged chain carries TRBV6-5 and TRBJ2-1; the D gene identity is not certain. The DNA reads TGTGCCAGCAGCCCCTCTGGGGTAGTTGGTGACGAGCAGTTCTTC. Translated, it gives CASSPSGVVGDEQFF.